Below, 25 T cell receptor beta chains from the same sample are listed, as sequenced in a study of PD-1 blockade in classical Hodgkin lymphoma. Sequencing was performed with immunoSEQ multiplex PCR; in TCRdb, only in-frame clones are kept and a portion is missing. The repertoire holds about 15,000 clones, with approximately 90% as singletons. As for time point: newly diagnosed, previously untreated cHL patient sample. PBMCs, once thawed, yielded CD8+ T cells isolated by magnetic negative selection. Input material: CD8+ T cells from blood. The source of these receptors is a human donor with classical Hodgkin lymphoma.

The genes are TRBV5-6 and TRBJ2-2; D not resolved. The germline V and J ends were trimmed by 1 base and 6 bases, with 1 base remaining between them. CDR3 length: 11 residues. CDR1 is SGHDT, CDR2 YYEEEE, per germline. In DNA, the CDR3 is TGTGCCAGCAGCTTGTCCGGGGAGCTGTTTTTT. Encoded protein: CASSLSGELFF.

V and J are TRBV27 and TRBJ2-5; a weak D match, TRBD2 (6 bases). Germline CDR1 MNHEY, CDR2 SMNVEV (reference sequence). The V gene lost 0 bases and the J gene lost 4 bases, with 12 bases spanning the gap. The CDR3 totals 15 residues. CDR3 in DNA: TGTGCCAGCAGTTTATCGCCTAGCGCTAGAGAGACCCAGTACTTC. Amino acid sequence: CASSLSPSARETQYF.

This clone has just one count. The chain joins TRBV28 to TRBJ1-2; 8 nucleotides agree with TRBD1. With 10 bases clipped from V and 0 bases from J, the junction kept 10 bases outside the gene matches. This CDR3 has 15 amino acids. Germline CDR1 and CDR2: MDHEN and SYDVKM. The CDR3 reads CATQIQGVSNYGYTF. DNA for the CDR3: TGTGCCACCCAGATACAGGGGGTCTCTAACTATGGCTACACCTTC.

Of note for this clone: Other DNA sequences in the sample encode the same CDR3. The CDR3 reads CASSLGGLEDQPQHF. For the CDR3, the DNA is TGTGCCAGCAGCTTGGGGGGGCTCGAGGATCAGCCCCAGCATTTT. The chain recombines TRBV7-9 with TRBJ1-5, with a possible D match to TRBD1 (6 bases). The V gene's germline CDR1 is SEHNR and CDR2 FQNEAQ (reference sequence). The ends were cut back, 3 bases at V and 5 bases at J, with 14 bases in the middle. The CDR3 loop spans 15 amino acids.

Worth noting for this clone: Its ends do not fully match the called genes, so a read error is possible. The chain links TRBV11-2 to TRBJ2-5, with D unclear. There are 12 residues in the CDR3. Per the germline V gene, CDR1 is SGHAT and CDR2 is FQNNGV. CDR3 sequence reads: CASSQARMPQYF. The CDR3 bases are TGTGCCAGCAGCCAGGCTAGGATGCCCCAATACTTC.

The chain uses TRBV4-1 and TRBJ1-2; 12 bases fit TRBD1. The V gene end was trimmed by 4 bases and the J gene end by 7 bases; junction bases not matched to a gene: 13. The CDR3 sequence is 17 residues long. From germline, CDR1 is MGHRA and CDR2 YSYEKL. The CDR3 region has the DNA TGCGCCAGCAGCCCCCTTACCGGGACAGGGGGCGAGGGTGGCTACACCTTC. Translated: CASSPLTGTGGEGGYTF.

V is TRBV7-7 and J is TRBJ2-3; D is unresolved. Per the germline V gene, CDR1 is SSHAT and CDR2 is FNYEAQ (reference sequence). The CDR3 runs 15 residues. Deletions cut 5 bases from V and 2 bases from J, with 14 bases between. Here the CDR3 reads CASSRISRPTDTQYF. The CDR3 DNA sequence: TGTGCCAGCAGCCGGATTTCTCGCCCCACAGATACGCAGTATTTT. The whole variable domain, remainder taken from reference TRBV7-7 and TRBJ2-3, is GAGVSQSPRYKVTKRGQDVTLRCDPISSHATLYWYQQALGQGPEFLTYFNYEAQPDKSGLPSDRFSAERPEGSISTLTIQRTEQRDSAMYRCASSRISRPTDTQYFGPGTRLTVL.

V usage is TRBV15 and J usage is TRBJ1-3; no firm D call. Per germline, CDR1 LNHNV and CDR2 YYDKDF (reference sequence). Trimming cost V 5 bases and J 0 bases, with 8 bases left between them. The CDR3 is 14 residues long. The CDR3 loop is CATSGRSSGNTIYF. In DNA form, the CDR3 reads TGTGCCACCAGCGGACGTTCCTCTGGAAACACCATATATTTT.

Here the CDR3 reads CASSVGTSANTGELFF. DNA of the CDR3: TGTGCCAGCAGCGTAGGGACTAGCGCGAACACCGGGGAGCTGTTTTTT. V and J are TRBV9 and TRBJ2-2, with 9 nucleotides matching TRBD2. V trimming: 0 bases; J trimming: 0 bases; junction bases outside the gene matches: 0. Germline lookup yields CDR1 SGDLS and CDR2 YYNGEE. This CDR3 is 16 amino acids long.

The V call is TRBV27, the J call TRBJ1-6; D may be TRBD1 (6 bases). Between the trimmed V and J ends, which lost 10 bases and 7 bases, there was a span of 23 bases. CDR1 MNHEY and CDR2 SMNVEV come from the germline V gene (reference sequence). This CDR3 is built from 16 residues. CDR3 sequence reads: CAIEQLGRGGNSPLHF. The CDR3, as DNA: TGTGCCATCGAGCAATTAGGCAGGGGCGGGAATTCACCCCTCCACTTT.

V and J are TRBV25-1 and TRBJ1-2; unclear D gene. CDR3 length equals 15 residues. Germline V gene lookup returns CDR1 MGHDK and CDR2 SYGVNS. V lost 4 bases and J lost 4, with 16 bases in between. CDR3 amino acids: CASSGRTGKTYGYTF. CDR3 sequence (DNA): TGTGCCAGCAGTGGGAGAACTGGGAAGACCTATGGCTACACCTTC.

This chain links TRBV6-1 with TRBJ2-1, with 13 bases identical to TRBD2. The CDR3 has 12 residues. CDR1 MNHNS and CDR2 SASEGT come from the germline V gene. The V gene end was trimmed by 6 bases and the J gene end by 16 bases; junction bases not matched to a gene: 6. The CDR3: CASSAGLAGEFF. The CDR3 DNA sequence: TGTGCCAGCAGCGCAGGACTAGCGGGAGAATTCTTC.

CDR3 loop: CASSPRDGPKGYTF. CDR3 in DNA: TGTGCCAGCAGCCCCCGGGACGGACCAAAGGGCTACACCTTC. The chain recombines TRBV9 with TRBJ1-2, with D possibly being TRBD1 (5 bases). The CDR3 length is 14 residues. Trimming took 4 bases from V and 8 from J, leaving 18 bases between them. CDR1 and CDR2 from the germline V gene are SGDLS and YYNGEE.

Turning to this clone: Other nucleotide sequences in the sample specify the same CDR3. The CDR3 DNA is TGTGCCAGTAGTATAGGGACAGCAACTAATGAAAAACTGTTTTTT. Protein product: CASSIGTATNEKLFF. The chain has TRBV19 and TRBJ1-4; D may be TRBD1 (6 bases). This CDR3 contains 15 residues. V shed 1 base and J shed 0 bases, with 6 bases lying between them. Looked up from germline, CDR1 is LNHDA and CDR2 is SQIVND (reference sequence).

This chain joins TRBV9 and TRBJ2-3; a weak D match, TRBD2 (7 bases). Germline CDR1 is SGDLS and CDR2 is YYNGEE. This CDR3 is built from 18 residues. Trimming removed 4 bases at V and 2 bases at J, with 23 bases between. DNA of the CDR3: TGTGCCAGCAGCCCGACTGGTGGGGGGCTAGCGGTCACAGATACGCAGTATTTT. Its translation: CASSPTGGGLAVTDTQYF.

V and J are TRBV15 and TRBJ1-4; 7 bases fit TRBD1. V dropped 5 bases and J dropped 0; count of bases not matched to a gene: 9. The CDR3 spans 17 residues. The germline V gene encodes CDR1 LNHNV and CDR2 YYDKDF (reference sequence). CDR3 coding DNA: TGTGCCACCAGCTCCCGGGTGGGACAGCCAACTAATGAAAAACTGTTTTTT. Its translation is CATSSRVGQPTNEKLFF.

J is TRBJ2-3 and V is TRBV20-1, with 8 bases fitting TRBD2. The CDR3 is 10 amino acids. The germline V gene encodes CDR1 DFQATT and CDR2 SNEGSKA (reference sequence). This chain's CDR3 is CSGLADTQYF. The DNA for the CDR3 is TGCAGCGGACTAGCCGATACGCAGTATTTT.

J is TRBJ1-5 and V is TRBV7-6; TRBD1 aligns across 9 bases. The CDR3 is made up of 15 amino acids. The ends lost 6 bases at V and 6 bases at J; junction bases unmatched: 9. Germline lookup yields CDR1 SGHVS and CDR2 FNYEAQ. The CDR3 bases are TGTGCCAGCAGTCCTGGAGGACAGGGGTTTCAGCCCCAGCATTTT. Protein product: CASSPGGQGFQPQHF.

CDR3 DNA sequence: TGCGCCAGCAGCGCCCCCCTCCTAGGGACCACCTACGAGCAGTACTTC. Residues: CASSAPLLGTTYEQYF. The gene calls are TRBV4-1 and TRBJ2-7; D may correspond to TRBD1 or TRBD2 (5 bases each). In germline, CDR1 is MGHRA, CDR2 YSYEKL. This CDR3 region has 16 residues. The V and J ends lost 5 bases and 2 bases respectively, with 19 bases between them.

V usage is TRBV28 and J usage is TRBJ2-7; D is possibly TRBD1 (5 bases). The germline V gene encodes CDR1 MDHEN and CDR2 SYDVKM. The CDR3 contains 15 residues. V shed 5 bases and J shed 2 bases, with 16 bases lying between them. CDR3 sequence reads: CASSPFTDRAYEQYF. The CDR3 coding sequence is TGTGCCAGCAGTCCCTTCACCGACAGAGCCTACGAGCAGTACTTC.

The chain couples TRBV4-1 to TRBJ2-1; D is undetermined. Germline-derived CDR1 and CDR2 are MGHRA and YSYEKL. The CDR3 contains 13 residues. Trimming removed 4 bases from V and 8 bases from J, with 12 bases in between. CDR3 in DNA: TGCGCCAGCAGCCCGGCCTCACGGGATGAGCAGTTCTTC. Residues: CASSPASRDEQFF.

The chain has TRBV19 and TRBJ2-7; 7 bases match TRBD1. The CDR3 covers 14 residues. V was pared by 1 base and J by 4 bases, with 4 bases of the junction left unmatched. Germline values: CDR1 LNHDA, CDR2 SQIVND (reference sequence). DNA for the CDR3: TGTGCCAGTAGTATAGGGGACAGCGTATACGAGCAGTACTTC. Its translation is CASSIGDSVYEQYF.

CDR3 in DNA: TGTGCCAGTAGCCCAGTGGAAGTAGGGCTAGAGACCCAGTACTTC. It codes for CASSPVEVGLETQYF. The chain carries TRBV19 and TRBJ2-5; D uncertain. V was cut by 6 bases and J by 4 bases, with 18 bases left in between. The germline V gene encodes CDR1 LNHDA and CDR2 SQIVND (reference sequence). This CDR3 is built from 15 residues.

The chain links TRBV29-1 to TRBJ1-1; 8 nucleotides line up with TRBD1. Germline CDR1 and CDR2: SQVTM and ANQGSEA. The CDR3 runs 12 residues. V lost 5 bases, J lost 4 bases, and 3 bases stayed unmatched. This CDR3 is CSVYTGGTEAFF. The DNA of the CDR3 is TGCAGCGTTTATACAGGGGGCACTGAAGCTTTCTTT.

The CDR3 reads CASSAGTSGTDTQYF. Written as DNA, the CDR3 is TGCGCCAGCAGCGCCGGGACTAGCGGCACAGATACGCAGTATTTT. The rearrangement joins TRBV5-1 to TRBJ2-3; 10 nucleotides align to TRBD2. Per germline, CDR1 SGHRS and CDR2 YFSETQ. The CDR3 totals 15 residues. Germline trimming cut 4 bases from V and 1 base from J; bases unmatched to any gene: 3.